This T cell receptor (beta chain) originates from a study of Ad26.COV2.S vaccination and SARS-CoV-2 variants. The CDR3 covers 12 residues. From germline, CDR1 is SGHKS and CDR2 YYEKEE (reference sequence). Trimming stripped 4 bases from V and 4 bases from J, with 8 bases between. Study results and limitations: Analytic work on TCR breadth and depth might have understated the full extent of total T cell responses. Substantial breadth was reported for post-vaccination spike-specific CD8+ and CD4+ T cells. People who got the vaccine or the placebo had similar non-spike TCR breadth.

Comment on this clone: What it recognizes is unknown.

The assay was immunoSEQ multiplex PCR, and TCRdb's table has in-frame clones only and misses some. The table has 100,000 or so clones, about 78% seen once. This sequence was found in a human donor who had recovered from COVID-19. The chain joins TRBV5-5 to TRBJ1-1; the D is unclear. Sequences were derived from peripheral blood, sampled after recovery from COVID-19. The CDR3 protein is CASSARGTEAFF. In DNA, the CDR3 is TGTGCCAGCAGCGCCAGAGGCACTGAAGCTTTCTTT.